The entry below gives a single T cell receptor beta chain sequence along with its context. The antigen this receptor binds is unknown. Compared with germline, one end of the junction differs, possibly owing to a read error. The record originates from a study of neurological immune-mediated disorders (dated by TCRdb to between 2017 and 2020). About the full investigation: Among the roughly 34 multiple sclerosis patients, relapsing-remitting MS was present in some 30 and secondary progressive MS was present in 3. Peripheral blood TCR-beta repertoires from HTLV-I-associated myelopathy (HAM/TSP) patients, multiple sclerosis patients and healthy controls were compared by UMI-based sequencing. Alongside PBMC samples, the set of fewer than 110 TCR-beta libraries contained longitudinal samples, technical triplicates, and paired CD4+ and CD8+ T-cell subsets that had been sorted. The cohort was made up of around 70 subjects, consisting of 14 HAM/TSP patients, roughly 35 multiple sclerosis patients and about 20 healthy controls.

Beyond this particular receptor, the publication reports: Across subjects, expanded clones never shared an identical CDR3 amino acid sequence, which suggests that the TCR-beta repertoires in every group were private. The MS cluster was not associated with any clinical or MRI features, and the authors stated that larger cohorts are needed. TCR clonal expansion was greatest in HAM/TSP patients and smallest in MS patients, who ranked below even healthy controls. Phylogenetic analysis grouped repertoires from 18 of 34 MS patients into a cluster of related CDR3 sequences, suggesting a possible repertoire-level signature.

cDNA was synthesized by template-switch 5'RACE using a primer with a 10-nucleotide random unique molecular identifier that tagged each TCR transcript. Over 170 million TCR-beta sequences, covering 15-18 subjects, were produced in each sequencing run. The RNeasy kit was used to extract total RNA. The KAPA Real-time Library Amplification kit was used to amplify TCR-beta VDJ regions with primers for the TCR constant region and the 5'RACE anchor. A first PCR added sample indexes and Illumina adaptors, and a second PCR then raised library yield. After purification with Ampure beads, the TCR product of roughly 650 bp was size-selected on a 2% E-gel SizeSelection system. Before pooling, library quality was checked on a Bioanalyzer, concentration was measured with Qubit, and libraries were quantified with the Kapa Library Quantification kit. Libraries were sequenced paired-end 2 x 150 bp on an Illumina HiSeq 2500. To increase sequence diversity, roughly 23-30% phiX was spiked into each library pool. The study's own analysis went as follows. The UMI-based MiGEC pipeline processed quality-filtered reads and removed over 80% of raw TCR sequences during error correction. IMGT germline references were used for aligning VDJ genes, and each clonotype was defined as a unique CDR3 amino acid sequence together with its V-J genes. Clonal expansion, Shannon diversity, and CDR3 relatedness (CalcPairwiseDistances, ClusterSamples) were evaluated with VDJtools, and phylogenetic trees were built with CLCbio workbench. Using coefficient-of-variation modelling across technical triplicates, the study counted a clone as expanded if it had at least 8 unique UMIs. In TCRdb, the public reads were trimmed at Q25 with fastp and aligned with MiXCR, with productive beta chains retained. Rows are combined by CDR3 protein, so each entry shows the most common genes and DNA. These V and J calls originate from TCRdb's pipeline instead of the authors' own analysis. The sample profile shows tens of thousands of distinct CDR3 sequences; roughly 4.5% of them were found once. The leading ten clones occupy about 6.9% of the sample.

Libraries from unsorted PBMCs were made from 2 million PBMCs kept in RNAlater at -80 degrees C until RNA extraction. Multiple sclerosis patients were enrolled in a US clinical protocol evaluating disease progression by magnetic resonance imaging. Peripheral blood underwent Ficoll-Hypaque density gradient centrifugation to isolate PBMCs, which were then cryopreserved in liquid nitrogen. The germline V gene (reference sequence) gives CDR1 as DFQATT and CDR2 as SNEGSKA. Including the terminal cysteine and phenylalanine, the CDR3 comprises 14 residues. The sequence is cut down to CDR3 DNA, 42 bases in frame from base 1.

The V and J segments used are TRBV20-1 and TRBJ1-5; TRBD1 matches 11 bases in the middle. The sequencing input was PBMCs. This sequence was found in a man aged 30 to 39 with multiple sclerosis. The CDR3 protein sequence reads: CSARAGTGGQPQNF. The DNA reads TGCAGTGCTCGGGCCGGGACAGGGGGACAGCCCCAGAATTTT.